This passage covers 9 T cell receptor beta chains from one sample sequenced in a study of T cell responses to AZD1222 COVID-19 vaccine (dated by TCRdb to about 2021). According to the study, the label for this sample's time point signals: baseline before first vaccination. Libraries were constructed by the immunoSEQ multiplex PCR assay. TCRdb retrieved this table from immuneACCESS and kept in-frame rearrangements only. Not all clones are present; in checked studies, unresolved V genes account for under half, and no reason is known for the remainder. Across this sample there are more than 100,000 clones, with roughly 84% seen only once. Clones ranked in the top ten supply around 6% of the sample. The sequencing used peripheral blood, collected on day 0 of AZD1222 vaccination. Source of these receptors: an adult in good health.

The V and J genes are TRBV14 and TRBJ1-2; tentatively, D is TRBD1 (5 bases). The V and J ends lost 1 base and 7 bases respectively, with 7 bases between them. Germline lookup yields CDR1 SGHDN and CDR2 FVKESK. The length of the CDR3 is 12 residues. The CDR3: CASSQAGAGYTF. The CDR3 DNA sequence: TGTGCCAGCAGCCAAGCCGGGGCTGGCTACACCTTC.

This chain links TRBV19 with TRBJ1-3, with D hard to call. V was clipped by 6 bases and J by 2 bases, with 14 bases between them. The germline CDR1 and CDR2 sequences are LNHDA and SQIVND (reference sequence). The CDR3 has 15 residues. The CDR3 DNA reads TGTGCCAGTAGCCCGGACCGGCTAACTGGAAACACCATATATTTT. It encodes CASSPDRLTGNTIYF.

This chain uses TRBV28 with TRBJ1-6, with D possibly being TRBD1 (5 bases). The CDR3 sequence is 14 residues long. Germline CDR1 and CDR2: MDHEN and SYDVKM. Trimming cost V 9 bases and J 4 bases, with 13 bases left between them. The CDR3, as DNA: TGTGCCAGTACTCACGGGGCTTATAATTCACCCCTCCACTTT. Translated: CASTHGAYNSPLHF.

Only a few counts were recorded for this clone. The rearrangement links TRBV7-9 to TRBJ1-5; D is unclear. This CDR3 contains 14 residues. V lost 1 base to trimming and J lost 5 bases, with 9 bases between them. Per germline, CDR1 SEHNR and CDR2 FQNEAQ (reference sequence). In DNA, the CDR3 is TGTGCCAGCAGCTTAGGTAGGGCGGATCAGCCCCAGCATTTT. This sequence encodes CASSLGRADQPQHF.

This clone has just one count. The CDR3 sequence: CASSRPGHHSGNTIYF. The CDR3 nucleotides read TGTGCCAGTAGTAGGCCGGGACATCACTCTGGAAACACCATATATTTT. The rearrangement joins TRBV19 to TRBJ1-3, with a possible D match to TRBD1 (6 bases). Germline CDR1 reads LNHDA; CDR2 reads SQIVND (reference sequence). V gave up 4 bases and J gave up 0 bases, with 13 bases separating them. The CDR3 sequence is 16 residues long.

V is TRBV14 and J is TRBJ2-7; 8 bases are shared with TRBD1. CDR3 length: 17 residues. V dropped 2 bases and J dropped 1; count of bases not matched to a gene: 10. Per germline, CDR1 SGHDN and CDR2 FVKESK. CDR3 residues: CASSQRGQGWLSYEQYF. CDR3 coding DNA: TGTGCCAGCAGCCAACGCGGACAGGGCTGGTTGTCCTACGAGCAGTACTTC.

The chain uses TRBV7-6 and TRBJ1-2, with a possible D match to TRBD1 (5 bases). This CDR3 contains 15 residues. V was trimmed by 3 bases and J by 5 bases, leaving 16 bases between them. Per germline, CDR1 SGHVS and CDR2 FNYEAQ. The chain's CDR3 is CASSLGRALRYGYTF. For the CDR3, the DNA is TGTGCCAGCAGCTTGGGCAGGGCGCTGAGGTATGGCTACACCTTC.

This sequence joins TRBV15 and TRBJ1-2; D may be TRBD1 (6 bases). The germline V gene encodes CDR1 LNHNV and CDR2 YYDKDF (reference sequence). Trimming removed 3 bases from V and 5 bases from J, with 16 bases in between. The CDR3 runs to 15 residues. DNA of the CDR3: TGTGCCACCAGCAGGGCTGGACAGCAGCGGTATGGCTACACCTTC. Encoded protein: CATSRAGQQRYGYTF.

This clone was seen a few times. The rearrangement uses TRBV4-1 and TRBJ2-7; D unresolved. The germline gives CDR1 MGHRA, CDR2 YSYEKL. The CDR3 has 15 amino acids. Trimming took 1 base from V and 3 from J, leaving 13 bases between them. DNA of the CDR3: TGCGCCAGCAGCCAAGCCCCCGGAGAGTACTACGAGCAGTACTTC. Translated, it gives CASSQAPGEYYEQYF.